One sample yielded the 6 T cell receptor beta chains listed below, sequenced in a study of blood T cells in healthy people across ages. A sample-barcoded 5' primer and a J-beta primer mix were used in a second PCR of roughly 7 to 12 cycles. TCRdb fed the 5' RACE reads into MiXCR, producing one record per CDR3 protein. Counted here are approximately 580,000 distinct CDR3 sequences, around 24% occurring once; the ten biggest clones make up approximately 8.7%. This sample was shared with a second study, whose subject was T cells of mothers and their children.

Sequencing was performed on blood. These receptor sequences come from a boy under 18 in good health.

This CDR3 reads CASSPAGRNYNEQFF. The CDR3, as DNA: TGTGCCAGCAGCCCTGCAGGGCGGAACTACAATGAGCAGTTCTTC. The J gene is TRBJ2-1, the V gene TRBV12-3 or TRBV12-4; D possibly corresponds to TRBD1 (5 bases). The CDR3 runs 15 residues. V lost 6 bases and J lost 3, with 15 bases in between.

The V call is TRBV5-5, the J call TRBJ1-3; 7 bases are shared with TRBD1. This CDR3 spans 12 amino acids. Germline lookup yields CDR1 SGHKS and CDR2 YYEKEE (reference sequence). With V trimmed by 8 bases and J by 3 bases, 2 bases remained unmatched. The CDR3 loop reads CASTGVGNTIYF. The CDR3 DNA reads TGTGCCAGTACAGGGGTTGGAAACACCATATATTTT.

The rearrangement links TRBV14 to TRBJ1-5, with D uncertain. Germline V gene sequence: CDR1 SGHDN, CDR2 FVKESK. There are 13 residues in the CDR3. V was pared by 3 bases and J by 9 bases, with 12 bases between. Written as DNA, the CDR3 is TGTGCCAGCAGCCAGACACGGACCAGGCCCCAGCATTTT. Its translation is CASSQTRTRPQHF.

This clonotype has more than one count but fewer than ten. This sequence joins TRBV7-2 and TRBJ1-1; TRBD1 is a possible D gene (5 bases). This CDR3 has 15 amino acids. V shed 6 bases and J shed 0 bases, with 14 bases lying between them. CDR1 is SGHTA and CDR2 is FQGNSA in the germline V gene. The CDR3 is CASRPQTAMNTEAFF. The CDR3 DNA reads TGTGCCAGCAGACCCCAGACAGCCATGAACACTGAAGCTTTCTTT.

The sample holds a few counts of this clonotype. The chain has TRBV29-1 and TRBJ2-5; TRBD2 matches at 7 bases. The end of the DNA fits TRBJ2-1 better, so the J call may be wrong. Per the germline V gene, CDR1 is SQVTM and CDR2 is ANQGSEA. This CDR3 is 14 amino acids long. The CDR3 sequence: CSVGGGDPSNEQFF. CDR3 bases: TGCAGCGTTGGGGGGGGAGATCCCTCCAATGAGCAGTTCTTC.

This chain joins TRBV5-1 and TRBJ1-4; D is perhaps TRBD1 (5 bases). Germline CDR1 and CDR2: SGHRS and YFSETQ. The CDR3 contains 13 residues. V lost 1 base and J lost 8, with 9 bases in between. The CDR3 loop is CASSLSREEKLFF. In DNA, the CDR3 is TGCGCCAGCAGCTTGTCCAGGGAGGAAAAACTGTTTTTT.